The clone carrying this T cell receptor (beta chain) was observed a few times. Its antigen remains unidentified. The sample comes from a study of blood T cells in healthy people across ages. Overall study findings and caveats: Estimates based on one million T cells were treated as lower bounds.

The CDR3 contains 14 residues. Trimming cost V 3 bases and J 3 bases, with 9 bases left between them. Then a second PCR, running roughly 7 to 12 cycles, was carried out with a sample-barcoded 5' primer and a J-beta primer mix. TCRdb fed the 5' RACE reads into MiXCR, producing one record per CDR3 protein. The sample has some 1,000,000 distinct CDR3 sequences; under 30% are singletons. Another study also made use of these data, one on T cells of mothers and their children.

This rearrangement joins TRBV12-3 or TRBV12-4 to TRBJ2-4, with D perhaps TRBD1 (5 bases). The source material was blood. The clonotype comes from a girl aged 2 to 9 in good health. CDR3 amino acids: CASSFQGDKNIQYF. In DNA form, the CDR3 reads TGTGCCAGCAGTTTCCAGGGTGACAAAAACATTCAGTACTTC.